These T cell receptor beta chains were read from a single sample in a study of technical replicates of blood from a few donors. Using immunoSEQ multiplex PCR, the repertoire was profiled, and TCRdb retains in-frame clones only, with some absent. The table lists about 80,000 clones, more than 85% of them singletons. Sample: T cells isolated from PBMCs. The receptors were gathered from a human donor in good health. Each CDR3 is given with its conserved first and last residue. D genes are given only for firm matches. A row's size may be missing; if present it is once, few, many or a size class.

d_call j_call clone_size v_call cdr3_nt cdr3_aa
TRBD1 TRBJ2-5 few TRBV5-1 TGCGCCAGCGGGACAGTTCAAGAGTCCCAGTACTTC CASGTVQESQYF
- TRBJ1-1 - TRBV6-1 TGTGCCAGCAGTGAAATCATTGGACAACTAGCAACGGTGCCCACTCCTTTCTTT CASSEIIGQLATVPTPFF
- TRBJ2-1 - TRBV6-5 TGTGCCAGCAGTAAGCGACTAGGCTACAATGAGCAGTTCTTC CASSKRLGYNEQFF
- TRBJ2-3 - TRBV5-4 TGTGCCAGCAGCTTTCTTTCCACGCCGCCGGGCACAGATACGCAGTATTTT CASSFLSTPPGTDTQYF
TRBD2 TRBJ2-5 - TRBV27 TGTGCCAGCAGTTTAGGCCCGGGTAGCGGGAGATCTCAAGAGACCCAGTACTTC CASSLGPGSGRSQETQYF
- TRBJ2-1 - TRBV5-3 TGTGCCAGAAGCTTGGGCGTGTACAATGAGCAGTTCTTC CARSLGVYNEQFF
TRBD1 TRBJ2-7 - TRBV18 TGTGCCAGCTCGATGGGACAGGGGGGCTGGGAGCAGTACTTC CASSMGQGGWEQYF
TRBD1 TRBJ1-4 - TRBV6-5 TGTGCCAGCAGTTTACGAGGGACAGCTGAAAAACTGTTTTTT CASSLRGTAEKLFF
- TRBJ2-5 few TRBV15 TGTGCCACCAGCAGCCCAGATAGCGGTATCCAAGAGACCCAGTACTTC CATSSPDSGIQETQYF
TRBD1 TRBJ2-7 - TRBV4-1 TGCGCCAGCAGCCCCGTGCGGAGGACAGGGGCGTACGAGCAGTACTTC CASSPVRRTGAYEQYF
TRBD1 TRBJ2-6 - TRBV9 TGTGCCAGCAGCGTAGCGGGACAGGGGGCTGGGGCCAACGTCCTGACTTTC CASSVAGQGAGANVLTF
TRBD1 TRBJ2-7 - TRBV2 TGTGCCAGCAGGGGAAGGACAGGGGCCTACGAGCAGTACTTC CASRGRTGAYEQYF
- TRBJ2-7 - TRBV21-1 TGTGCCAGCAGCAAAGTTGGGGGAGGGCACGCCTACGAGCAGTACTTC CASSKVGGGHAYEQYF
- TRBJ1-2 - TRBV19 TGTGCCAGCAATCCAGGGGCGTTTAACTATGGCTACACCTTC CASNPGAFNYGYTF
- TRBJ1-2 - TRBV25-1 TGTGCCAGCAGTGAACAGGGGTACGGCTATGGCTACACCTTC CASSEQGYGYGYTF
- TRBJ2-1 - TRBV4-1 TGCGCCAGCAGCCAGCGGGACGGTCCCTACAATGAGCAGTTCTTC CASSQRDGPYNEQFF